This T cell receptor beta chain comes out of a study of cytomegalovirus exposure and HLA in healthy donors. Study context: Earlier work reported approximately 110 million unique TCR beta sequences from 150 million to 200 million T cells.

Comments on this clone: Antigen unknown.

The PCR contained 60 Vbeta and 13 Jbeta primers. Generated by immunoSEQ multiplex PCR, the TCRdb table keeps only in-frame clones and is missing some. Among 140,000 to 150,000 clones listed, roughly 66% were seen once. Study-wide points: In a later analysis, at a false discovery rate of 0.05, under 20,000 TCR beta sequences were associated with HLA alleles.

CDR1 is SGHRS and CDR2 is YFSETQ in the germline V gene. The CDR3 runs 16 residues. V trimming: 3 bases; J trimming: 3 bases; junction bases outside the gene matches: 9. The source material was PBMCs. This TCR was sampled from a young woman in good health and CMV-seronegative. The gene calls are TRBV5-1 and TRBJ2-5, with 9 bases lining up with TRBD2. As DNA, the CDR3 is TGCGCCAGCAGCTACGCGGGAGGGACTAACAAAGAGACCCAGTACTTC. Encoded protein: CASSYAGGTNKETQYF.